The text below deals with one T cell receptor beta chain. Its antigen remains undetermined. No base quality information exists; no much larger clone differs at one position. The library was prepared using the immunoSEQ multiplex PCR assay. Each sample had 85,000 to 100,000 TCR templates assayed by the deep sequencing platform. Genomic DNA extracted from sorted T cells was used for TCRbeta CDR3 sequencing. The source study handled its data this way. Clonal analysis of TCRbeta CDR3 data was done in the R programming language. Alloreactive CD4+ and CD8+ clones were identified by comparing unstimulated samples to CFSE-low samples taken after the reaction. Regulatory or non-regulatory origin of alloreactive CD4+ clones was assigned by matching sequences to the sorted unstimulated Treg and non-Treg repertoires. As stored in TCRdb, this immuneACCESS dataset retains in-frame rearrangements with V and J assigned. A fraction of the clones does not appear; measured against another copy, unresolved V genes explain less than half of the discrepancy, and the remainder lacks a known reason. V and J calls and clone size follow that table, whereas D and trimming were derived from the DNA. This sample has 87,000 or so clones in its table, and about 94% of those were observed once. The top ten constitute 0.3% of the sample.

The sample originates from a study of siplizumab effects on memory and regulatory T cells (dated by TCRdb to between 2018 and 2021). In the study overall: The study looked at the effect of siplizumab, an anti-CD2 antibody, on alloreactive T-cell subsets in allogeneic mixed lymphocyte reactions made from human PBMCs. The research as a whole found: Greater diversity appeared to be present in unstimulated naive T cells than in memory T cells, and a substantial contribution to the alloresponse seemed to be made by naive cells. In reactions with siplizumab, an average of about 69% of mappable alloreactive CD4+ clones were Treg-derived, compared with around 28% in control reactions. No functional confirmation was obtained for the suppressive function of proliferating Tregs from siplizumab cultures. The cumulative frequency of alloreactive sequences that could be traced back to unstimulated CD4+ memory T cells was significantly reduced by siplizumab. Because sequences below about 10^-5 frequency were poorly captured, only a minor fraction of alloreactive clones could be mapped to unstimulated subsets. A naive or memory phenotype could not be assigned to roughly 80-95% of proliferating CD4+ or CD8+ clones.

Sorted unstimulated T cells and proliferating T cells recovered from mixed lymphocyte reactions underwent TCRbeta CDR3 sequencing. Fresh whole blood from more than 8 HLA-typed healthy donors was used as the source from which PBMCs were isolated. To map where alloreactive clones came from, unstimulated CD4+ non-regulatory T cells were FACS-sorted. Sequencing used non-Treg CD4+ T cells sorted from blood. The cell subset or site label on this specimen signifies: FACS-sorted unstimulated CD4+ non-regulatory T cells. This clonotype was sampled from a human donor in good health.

The encoded CDR3 is CASSLRGGGNTIYF. The DNA reads as follows: TGCGCCAGCAGCTTGCGTGGTGGAGGAAACACCATATATTTT. The chain links TRBV5-1 with TRBJ1-3, with the D gene call left open. V and J lose 1 base and 4 bases, and a span of 9 bases separates them. For CDR1 and CDR2, the germline V gene lists SGHRS and YFSETQ. The CDR3 starts with the cysteine, ends with the phenylalanine, and has 14 residues. Here the CDR3 DNA is all that survives: 42 bases in frame from base 1. Here the CDR3 is joined to the reference TRBV5-1 and TRBJ1-3 genes, and the full variable domain is: KAGVTQTPRYLIKTRGQQVTLSCSPISGHRSVSWYQQTPGQGLQFLFEYFSETQRNKGNFPGRFSGRQFSNSRSEMNVSTLELGDSALYLCASSLRGGGNTIYFGEGSWLTVV.